This TCR beta chain was profiled in a study of early T cells in non-severe SARS-CoV-2 infection. TCRdb called the 5' RACE reads again in MiXCR, with one record for every CDR3 protein. The table lists 69,000 or so distinct CDR3 sequences, over 10% of them singletons. V was clipped by 4 bases and J by 3 bases; unmatched bases: 4. Germline CDR1 and CDR2: SGDLS and YYNGEE. This CDR3 has 14 residues. Sequenced material: whole blood. The gene calls are TRBV9 and TRBJ2-7, with 10 bases that match TRBD2. The sequence was obtained from an adult who was a healthcare worker with PCR-confirmed SARS-CoV-2 infection or an uninfected control (not recorded which). CDR3 in DNA: TGTGCCAGCAGCCCGAGACTAGCGGGCTACGAGCAGTACTTC. It translates to CASSPRLAGYEQYF.